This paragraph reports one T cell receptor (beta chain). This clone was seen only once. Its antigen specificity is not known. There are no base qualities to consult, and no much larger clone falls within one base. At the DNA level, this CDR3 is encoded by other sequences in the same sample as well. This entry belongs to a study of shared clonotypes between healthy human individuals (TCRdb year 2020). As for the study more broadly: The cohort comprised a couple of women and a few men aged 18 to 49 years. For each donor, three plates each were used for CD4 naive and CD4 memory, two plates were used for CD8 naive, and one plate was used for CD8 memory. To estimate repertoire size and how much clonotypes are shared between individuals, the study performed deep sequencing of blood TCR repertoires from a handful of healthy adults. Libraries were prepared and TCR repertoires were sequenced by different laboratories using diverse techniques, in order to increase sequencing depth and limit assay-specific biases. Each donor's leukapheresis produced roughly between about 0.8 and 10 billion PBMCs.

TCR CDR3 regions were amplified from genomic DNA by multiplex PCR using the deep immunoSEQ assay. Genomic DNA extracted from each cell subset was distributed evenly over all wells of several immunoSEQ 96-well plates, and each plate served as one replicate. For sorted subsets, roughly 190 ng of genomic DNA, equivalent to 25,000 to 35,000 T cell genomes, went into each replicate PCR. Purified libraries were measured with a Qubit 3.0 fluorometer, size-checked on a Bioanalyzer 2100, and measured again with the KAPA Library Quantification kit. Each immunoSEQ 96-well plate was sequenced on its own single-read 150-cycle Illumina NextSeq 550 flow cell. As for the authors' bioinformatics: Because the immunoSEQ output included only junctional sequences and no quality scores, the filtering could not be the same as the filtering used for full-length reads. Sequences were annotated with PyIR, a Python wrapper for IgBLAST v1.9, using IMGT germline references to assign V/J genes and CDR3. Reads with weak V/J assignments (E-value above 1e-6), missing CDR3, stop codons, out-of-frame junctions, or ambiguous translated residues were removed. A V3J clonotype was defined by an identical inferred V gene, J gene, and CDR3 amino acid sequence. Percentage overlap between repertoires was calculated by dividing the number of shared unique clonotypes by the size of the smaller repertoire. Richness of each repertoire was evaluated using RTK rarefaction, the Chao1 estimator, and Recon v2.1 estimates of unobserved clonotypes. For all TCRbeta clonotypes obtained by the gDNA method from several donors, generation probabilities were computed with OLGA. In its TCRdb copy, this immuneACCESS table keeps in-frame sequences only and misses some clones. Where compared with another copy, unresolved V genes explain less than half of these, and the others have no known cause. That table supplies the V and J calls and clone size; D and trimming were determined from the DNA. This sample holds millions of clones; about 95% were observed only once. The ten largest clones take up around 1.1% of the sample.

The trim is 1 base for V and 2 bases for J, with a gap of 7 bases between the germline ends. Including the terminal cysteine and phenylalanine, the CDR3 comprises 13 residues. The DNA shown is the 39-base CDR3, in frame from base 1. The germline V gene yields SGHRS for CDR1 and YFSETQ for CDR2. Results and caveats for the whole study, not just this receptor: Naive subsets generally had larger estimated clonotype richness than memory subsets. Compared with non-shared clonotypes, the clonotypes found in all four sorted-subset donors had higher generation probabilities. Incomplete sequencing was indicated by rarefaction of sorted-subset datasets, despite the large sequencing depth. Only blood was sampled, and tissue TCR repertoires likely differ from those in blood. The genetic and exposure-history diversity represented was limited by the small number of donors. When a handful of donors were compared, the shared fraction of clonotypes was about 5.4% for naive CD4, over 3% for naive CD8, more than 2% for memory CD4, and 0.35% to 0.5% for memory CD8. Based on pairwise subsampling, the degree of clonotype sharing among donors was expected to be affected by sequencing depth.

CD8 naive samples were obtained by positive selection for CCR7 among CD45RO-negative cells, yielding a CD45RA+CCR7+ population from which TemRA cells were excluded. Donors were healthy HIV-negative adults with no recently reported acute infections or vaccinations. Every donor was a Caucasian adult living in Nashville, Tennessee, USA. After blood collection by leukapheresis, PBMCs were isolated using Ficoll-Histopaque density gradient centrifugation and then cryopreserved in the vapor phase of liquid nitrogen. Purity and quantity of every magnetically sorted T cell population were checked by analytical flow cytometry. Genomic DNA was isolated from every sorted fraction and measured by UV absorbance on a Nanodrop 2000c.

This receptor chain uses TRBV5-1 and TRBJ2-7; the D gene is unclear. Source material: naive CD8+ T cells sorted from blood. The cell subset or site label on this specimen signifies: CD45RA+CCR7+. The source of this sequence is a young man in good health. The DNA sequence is TGCGCCAGCAGCTTGACACCCGCCTACGAGCAGTACTTC. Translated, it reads CASSLTPAYEQYF.